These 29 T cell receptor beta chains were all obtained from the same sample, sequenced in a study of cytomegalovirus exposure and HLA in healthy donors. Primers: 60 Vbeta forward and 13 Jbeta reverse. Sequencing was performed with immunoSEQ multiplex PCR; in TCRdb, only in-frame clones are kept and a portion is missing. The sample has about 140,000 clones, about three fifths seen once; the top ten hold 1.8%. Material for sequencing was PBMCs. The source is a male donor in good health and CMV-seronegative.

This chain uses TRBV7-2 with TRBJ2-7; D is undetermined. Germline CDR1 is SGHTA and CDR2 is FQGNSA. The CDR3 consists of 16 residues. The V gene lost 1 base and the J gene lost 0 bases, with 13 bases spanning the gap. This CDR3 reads CASSLVAVVGSYEQYF. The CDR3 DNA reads TGTGCCAGCAGCTTAGTTGCGGTGGTTGGCTCCTACGAGCAGTACTTC.

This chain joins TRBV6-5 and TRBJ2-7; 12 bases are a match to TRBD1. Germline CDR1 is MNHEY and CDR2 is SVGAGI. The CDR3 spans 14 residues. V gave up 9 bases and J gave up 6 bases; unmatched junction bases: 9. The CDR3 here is CASSRDRGLSEQYF. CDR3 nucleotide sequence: TGTGCCAGTTCGAGGGACAGGGGGCTGAGCGAGCAGTACTTC.

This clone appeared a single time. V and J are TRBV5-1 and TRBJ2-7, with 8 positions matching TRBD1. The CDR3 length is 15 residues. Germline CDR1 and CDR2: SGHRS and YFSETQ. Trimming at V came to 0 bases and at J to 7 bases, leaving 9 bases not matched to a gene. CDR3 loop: CASSLGGQGLLEQYF. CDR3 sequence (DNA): TGCGCCAGCAGCTTGGGTGGACAGGGTCTGTTGGAGCAGTACTTC.

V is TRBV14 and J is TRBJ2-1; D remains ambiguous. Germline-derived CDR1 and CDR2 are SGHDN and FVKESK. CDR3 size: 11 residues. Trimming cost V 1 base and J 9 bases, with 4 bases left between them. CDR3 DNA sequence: TGTGCCAGCAGCCAAGGGCCTGAGCAGTTCTTC. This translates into CASSQGPEQFF.

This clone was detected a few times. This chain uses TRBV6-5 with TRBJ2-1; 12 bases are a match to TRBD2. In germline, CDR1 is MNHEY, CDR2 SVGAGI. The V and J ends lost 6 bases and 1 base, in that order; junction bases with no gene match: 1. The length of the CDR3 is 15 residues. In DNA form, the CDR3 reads TGTGCCAGCAGGCTAGCGGGGGGGTCCTACAATGAGCAGTTCTTC. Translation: CASRLAGGSYNEQFF.

CDR3 in amino acids: CASSRRGGDEKLFF. DNA for the CDR3: TGTGCCAGCAGCCGACGGGGGGGGGATGAAAAACTGTTTTTT. The gene calls are TRBV6-5 and TRBJ1-4; TRBD1 is a possible D gene (5 bases). The CDR3 is made up of 14 amino acids. From germline, CDR1 is MNHEY and CDR2 SVGAGI. The V end was cut by 6 bases, the J end by 6 bases, with 14 bases between.

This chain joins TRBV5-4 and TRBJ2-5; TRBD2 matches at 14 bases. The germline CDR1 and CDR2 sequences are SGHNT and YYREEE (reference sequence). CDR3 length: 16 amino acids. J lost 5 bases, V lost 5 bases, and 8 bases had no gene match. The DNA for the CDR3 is TGTGCCAGCAGTCAGACTAGCGGGGGGGCCGGGGAGACCCAGTACTTC. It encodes CASSQTSGGAGETQYF.

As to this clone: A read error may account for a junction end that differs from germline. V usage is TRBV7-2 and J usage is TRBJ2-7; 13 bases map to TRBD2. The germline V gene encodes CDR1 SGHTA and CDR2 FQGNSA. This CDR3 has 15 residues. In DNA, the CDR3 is TGTGCCAGCAGCTCCCTTCGACTAGCGGGGGGACTTAAGGACTTC. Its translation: CASSSLRLAGGLKDF.

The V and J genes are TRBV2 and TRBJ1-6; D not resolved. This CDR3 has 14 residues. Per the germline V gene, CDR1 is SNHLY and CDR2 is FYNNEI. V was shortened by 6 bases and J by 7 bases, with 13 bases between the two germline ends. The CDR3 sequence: CASRVDSWNSPLHF. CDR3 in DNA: TGTGCCAGCAGGGTAGATTCGTGGAATTCACCCCTCCACTTT.

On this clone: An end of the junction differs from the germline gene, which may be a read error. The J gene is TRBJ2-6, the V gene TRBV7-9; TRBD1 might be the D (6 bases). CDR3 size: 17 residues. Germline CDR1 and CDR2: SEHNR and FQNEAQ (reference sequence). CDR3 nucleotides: TGTTCCAGCAGTTGGACAGCGACGTTCTCTGGGGCCAACGTCCTGACTTTC. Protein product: CSSSWTATFSGANVLTF.

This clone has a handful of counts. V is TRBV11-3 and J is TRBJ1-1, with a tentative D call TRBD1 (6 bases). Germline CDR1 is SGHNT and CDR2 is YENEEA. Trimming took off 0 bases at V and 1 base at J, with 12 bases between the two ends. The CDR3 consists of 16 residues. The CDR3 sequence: CASSLDGRGGNTEAFF. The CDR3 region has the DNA TGTGCCAGCAGCTTAGATGGCAGGGGCGGGAACACTGAAGCTTTCTTT.

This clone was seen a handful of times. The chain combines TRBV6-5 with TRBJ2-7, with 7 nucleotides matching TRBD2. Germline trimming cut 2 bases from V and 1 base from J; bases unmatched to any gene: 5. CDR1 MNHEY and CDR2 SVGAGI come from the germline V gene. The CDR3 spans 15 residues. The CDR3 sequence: CASSYSGVPSYEQYF. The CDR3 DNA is TGTGCCAGCAGTTACAGCGGGGTTCCATCCTACGAGCAGTACTTC.

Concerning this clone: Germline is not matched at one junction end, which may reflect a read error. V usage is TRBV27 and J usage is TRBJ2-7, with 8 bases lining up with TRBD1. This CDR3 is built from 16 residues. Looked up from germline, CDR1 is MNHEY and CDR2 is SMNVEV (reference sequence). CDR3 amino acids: CANSDLMDRVLHEQYF. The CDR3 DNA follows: TGTGCCAACAGTGACCTTATGGACAGGGTTTTGCACGAGCAGTACTTC.

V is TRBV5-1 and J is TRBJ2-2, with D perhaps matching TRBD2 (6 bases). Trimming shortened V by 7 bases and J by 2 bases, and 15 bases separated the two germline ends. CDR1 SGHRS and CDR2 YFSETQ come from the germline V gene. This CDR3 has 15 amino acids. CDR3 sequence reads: CASGTPGLNTGELFF. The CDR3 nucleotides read TGCGCCAGCGGGACTCCCGGACTTAACACCGGGGAGCTGTTTTTT.

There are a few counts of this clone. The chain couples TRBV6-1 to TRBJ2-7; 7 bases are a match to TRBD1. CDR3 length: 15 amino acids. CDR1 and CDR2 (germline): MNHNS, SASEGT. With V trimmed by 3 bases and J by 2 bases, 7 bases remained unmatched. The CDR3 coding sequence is TGTGCCAGCAGTGACCCCCGGGACAGCACCTACGAGCAGTACTTC. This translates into CASSDPRDSTYEQYF.

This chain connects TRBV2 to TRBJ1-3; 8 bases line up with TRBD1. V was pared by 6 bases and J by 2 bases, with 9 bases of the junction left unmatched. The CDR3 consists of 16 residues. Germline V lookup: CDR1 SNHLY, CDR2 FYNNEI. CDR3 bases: TGTGCCAGCAGGTCAAGGACAGGGAGAGCTGGAAACACCATATATTTT. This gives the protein CASRSRTGRAGNTIYF.

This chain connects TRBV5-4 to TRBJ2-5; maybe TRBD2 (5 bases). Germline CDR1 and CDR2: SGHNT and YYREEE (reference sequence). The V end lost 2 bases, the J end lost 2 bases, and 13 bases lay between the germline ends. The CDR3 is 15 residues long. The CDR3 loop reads CASSFGPSPQETQYF. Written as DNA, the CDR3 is TGTGCCAGCAGCTTTGGGCCTAGCCCACAAGAGACCCAGTACTTC.

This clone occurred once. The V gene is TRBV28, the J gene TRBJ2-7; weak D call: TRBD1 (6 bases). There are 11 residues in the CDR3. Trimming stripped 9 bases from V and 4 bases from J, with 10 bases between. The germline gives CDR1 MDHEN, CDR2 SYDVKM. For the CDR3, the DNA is TGTGCCAGTGAGGGACAATACGAGCAGTACTTC. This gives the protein CASEGQYEQYF.

The CDR3 bases are TGTGCCAGCAGACGACCGGGACAGGGTCGAGAGACCCAGTACTTC. This gives the protein CASRRPGQGRETQYF. The J gene is TRBJ2-5, the V gene TRBV5-4; 9 bases map to TRBD1. With 5 bases clipped from V and 4 bases from J, the junction kept 9 bases outside the gene matches. The CDR3 is made up of 15 amino acids. Germline V gene sequence: CDR1 SGHNT, CDR2 YYREEE (reference sequence).

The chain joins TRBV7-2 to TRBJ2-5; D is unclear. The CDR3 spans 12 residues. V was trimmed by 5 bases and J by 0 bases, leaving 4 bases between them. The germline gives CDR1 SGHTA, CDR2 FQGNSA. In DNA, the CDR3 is TGTGCCAGCAGCCTGTACCAAGAGACCCAGTACTTC. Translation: CASSLYQETQYF.

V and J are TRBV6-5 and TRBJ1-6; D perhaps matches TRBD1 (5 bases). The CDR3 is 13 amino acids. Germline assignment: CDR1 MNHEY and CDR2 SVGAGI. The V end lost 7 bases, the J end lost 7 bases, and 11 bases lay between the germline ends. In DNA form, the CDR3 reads TGTGCCAGCACCCGGACACAGAATTCACCCCTCCACTTT. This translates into CASTRTQNSPLHF.

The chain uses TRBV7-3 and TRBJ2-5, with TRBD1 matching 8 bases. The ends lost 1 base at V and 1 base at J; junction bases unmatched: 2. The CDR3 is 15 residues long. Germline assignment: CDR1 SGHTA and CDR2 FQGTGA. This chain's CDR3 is CASSLMGQVQETQYF. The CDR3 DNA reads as TGTGCCAGCAGCTTAATGGGACAGGTCCAAGAGACCCAGTACTTC.

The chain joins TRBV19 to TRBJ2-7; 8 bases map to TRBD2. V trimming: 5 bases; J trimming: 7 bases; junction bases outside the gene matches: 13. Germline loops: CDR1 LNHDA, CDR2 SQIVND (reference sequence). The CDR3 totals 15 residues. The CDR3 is CASSVSPGGPSEQYF. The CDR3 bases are TGTGCCAGTAGTGTTTCCCCGGGGGGGCCGAGTGAGCAGTACTTC.

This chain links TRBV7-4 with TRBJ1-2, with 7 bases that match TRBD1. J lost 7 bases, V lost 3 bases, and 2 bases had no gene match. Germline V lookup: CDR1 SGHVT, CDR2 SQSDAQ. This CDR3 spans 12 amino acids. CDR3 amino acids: CASSLTGRGYTF. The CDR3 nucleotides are TGTGCCAGCAGCTTGACAGGGCGTGGCTACACCTTC.

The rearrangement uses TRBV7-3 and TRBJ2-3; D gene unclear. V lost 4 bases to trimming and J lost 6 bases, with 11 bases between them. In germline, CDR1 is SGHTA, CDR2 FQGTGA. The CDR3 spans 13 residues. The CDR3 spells CASSSHARDTQYF. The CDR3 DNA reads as TGTGCCAGCAGCTCTCATGCTCGGGATACGCAGTATTTT.

CDR3 DNA: TGTGCCGTAACAGGAACAACGACCATTAATTCACCCCTCCACTTT. Translation gives CAVTGTTTINSPLHF. V usage is TRBV30 and J usage is TRBJ1-6; D possibly corresponds to TRBD1 (5 bases). V lost 8 bases, J lost 6 bases, and 20 bases lay in between. The germline V gene has CDR1 GTSNPN and CDR2 SVGIG (reference sequence). CDR3 length equals 15 residues.

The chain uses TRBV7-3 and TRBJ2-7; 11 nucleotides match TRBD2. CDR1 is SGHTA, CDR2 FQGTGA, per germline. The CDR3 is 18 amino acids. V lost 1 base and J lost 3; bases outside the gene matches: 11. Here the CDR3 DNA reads TGTGCCAGCAGCTTAATGCCCACAGGGACTAGCGGCGACTACGAGCAGTACTTC. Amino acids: CASSLMPTGTSGDYEQYF. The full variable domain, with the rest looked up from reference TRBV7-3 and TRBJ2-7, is GAGVSQTPSNKVTEKGKYVELRCDPISGHTALYWYRQSLGQGPEFLIYFQGTGAADDSGLPNDRFFAVRPEGSVSTLKIQRTERGDSAVYLCASSLMPTGTSGDYEQYFGPGTRLTVT.

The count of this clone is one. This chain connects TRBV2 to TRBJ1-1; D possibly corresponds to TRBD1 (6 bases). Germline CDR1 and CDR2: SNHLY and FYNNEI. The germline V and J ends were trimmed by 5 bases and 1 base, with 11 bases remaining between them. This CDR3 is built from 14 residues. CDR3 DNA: TGTGCCAGCAGTCTACTGACAGGGAACACTGAAGCTTTCTTT. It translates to CASSLLTGNTEAFF.

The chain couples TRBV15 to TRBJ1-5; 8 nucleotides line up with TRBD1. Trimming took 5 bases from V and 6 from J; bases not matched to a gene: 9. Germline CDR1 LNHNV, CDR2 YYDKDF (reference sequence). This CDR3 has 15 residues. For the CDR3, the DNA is TGTGCCACCAGCCGCCAAACAGGGGGAGGTCAGCCCCAGCATTTT. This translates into CATSRQTGGGQPQHF.